This T cell receptor beta chain originates from a study of T cells in Graves' hyperthyroidism and ophthalmopathy. Broader study findings: Blood samples included most of the expanded thyroid clonotypes exceeding 0.001.

The CDR3 covers 15 residues. The V gene's germline CDR1 is ENHRY and CDR2 SYGVKD. The V end was cut by 4 bases, the J end by 3 bases, with 12 bases between. As for this clonotype: Its specificity is not known.

RNA transcripts provided the source from which TCR beta CDR3 regions were amplified. HTBI primers drove first-round RT-PCR of the TCR CDR3. TCRdb independently ran MiXCR on the multiplex PCR reads; one entry per CDR3 protein. The repertoire holds 380,000 or so distinct CDR3 sequences, with approximately 15% as singletons. It was uncontrolled infection, other autoimmune disease, pregnancy or lactation that excluded patients. Diagnoses were established using clinical symptoms, serum thyroxine and TRAb, thyroid ultrasound and orbital computed tomography. Fresh peripheral blood, 8 to 10 ml, was the source of the PBMCs.

The receptor's source is a woman aged 25 to 45 with Graves' hyperthyroidism. J is TRBJ2-2 and V is TRBV10-3; a possible D gene is TRBD2 (6 bases). The sample taken for sequencing was blood. This CDR3 is CAISVSGTYTGELFF. DNA for the CDR3: TGTGCCATCAGTGTATCCGGGACTTACACCGGGGAGCTGTTTTTT.